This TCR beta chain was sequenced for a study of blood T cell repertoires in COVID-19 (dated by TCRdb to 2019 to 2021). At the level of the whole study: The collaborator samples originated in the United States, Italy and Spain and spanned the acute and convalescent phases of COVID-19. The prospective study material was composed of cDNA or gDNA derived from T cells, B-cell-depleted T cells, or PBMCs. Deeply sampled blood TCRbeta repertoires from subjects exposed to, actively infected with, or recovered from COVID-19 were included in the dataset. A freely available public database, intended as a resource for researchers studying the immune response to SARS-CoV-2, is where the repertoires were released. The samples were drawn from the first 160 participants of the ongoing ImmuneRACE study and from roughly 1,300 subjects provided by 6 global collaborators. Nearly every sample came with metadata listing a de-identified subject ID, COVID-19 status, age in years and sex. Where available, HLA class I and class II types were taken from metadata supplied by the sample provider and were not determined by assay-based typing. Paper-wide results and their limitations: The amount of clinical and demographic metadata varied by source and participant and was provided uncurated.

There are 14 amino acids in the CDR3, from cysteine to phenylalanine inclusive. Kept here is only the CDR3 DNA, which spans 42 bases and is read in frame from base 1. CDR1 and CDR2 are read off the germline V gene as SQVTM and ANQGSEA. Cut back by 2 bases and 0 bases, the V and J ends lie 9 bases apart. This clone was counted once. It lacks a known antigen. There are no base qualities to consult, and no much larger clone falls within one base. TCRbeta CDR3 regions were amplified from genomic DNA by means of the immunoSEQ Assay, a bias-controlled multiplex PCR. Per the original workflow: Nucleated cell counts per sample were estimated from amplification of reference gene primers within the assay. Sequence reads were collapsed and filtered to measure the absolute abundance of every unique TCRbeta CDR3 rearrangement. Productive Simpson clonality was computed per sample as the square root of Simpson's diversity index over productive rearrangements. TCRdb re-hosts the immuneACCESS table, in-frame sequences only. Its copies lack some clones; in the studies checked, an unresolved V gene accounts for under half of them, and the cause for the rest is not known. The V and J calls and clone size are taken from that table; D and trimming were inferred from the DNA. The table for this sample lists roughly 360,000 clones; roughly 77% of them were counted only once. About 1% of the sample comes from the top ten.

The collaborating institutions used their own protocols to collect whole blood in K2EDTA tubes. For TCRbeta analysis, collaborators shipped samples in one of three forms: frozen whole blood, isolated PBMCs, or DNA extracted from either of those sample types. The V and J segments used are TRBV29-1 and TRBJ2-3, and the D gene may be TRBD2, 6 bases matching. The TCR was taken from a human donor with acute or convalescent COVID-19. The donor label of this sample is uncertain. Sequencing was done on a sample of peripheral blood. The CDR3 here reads CSVESGSSTDTQYF. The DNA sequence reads TGCAGCGTTGAAAGCGGGTCAAGCACAGATACGCAGTATTTT.